The 12 T cell receptor beta chains presented below share a single source sample, sequenced in a study of T cell clones after liver transplantation. TCRdb's table, derived via immunoSEQ multiplex PCR, lists solely in-frame clones and lacks some. The sample has about 71,000 clones, roughly 80% seen once. Sample: CD4+ T cells from blood, taken 12 months after liver transplant. The source is a human patient who received a liver transplant. The T cells may come from the graft donor.

This clone was picked up a small number of times. CDR3 loop: CASSLPTPGGYTF. The CDR3 nucleotides are TGTGCCAGCAGTTTACCTACACCGGGCGGCTACACCTTC. V gene TRBV28 combines with J gene TRBJ1-2; unclear D gene. The CDR3 has 13 amino acids. Trimming cost V 2 bases and J 8 bases, with 12 bases left between them. CDR1 MDHEN and CDR2 SYDVKM come from the germline V gene.

The chain carries TRBV2 and TRBJ2-7, with 8 bases that match TRBD1. The CDR3 totals 16 residues. The germline CDR1 and CDR2 sequences are SNHLY and FYNNEI. The V gene end was trimmed by 6 bases and the J gene end by 3 bases; junction bases not matched to a gene: 13. The CDR3, as DNA: TGTGCCAGCAGGATACCCTCAGGGGGCCCCCTCTACGAGCAGTACTTC. Its translation is CASRIPSGGPLYEQYF.

The chain recombines TRBV27 with TRBJ1-4, with D unresolved. Trimming cost V 4 bases and J 5 bases, with 14 bases left between them. Germline V gene lookup returns CDR1 MNHEY and CDR2 SMNVEV (reference sequence). This CDR3 has 15 residues. The CDR3 DNA follows: TGTGCCAGCAGTTCCCGAGGCAGGAAGAATGAAAAACTGTTTTTT. It specifies CASSSRGRKNEKLFF.

J is TRBJ1-5 and V is TRBV18, with unresolved D. V lost 6 bases and J lost 0, with 9 bases in between. Germline CDR1 reads KGHSH; CDR2 reads LQKENI. This CDR3 contains 14 residues. The CDR3: CASSLLDSNQPQHF. The CDR3 coding sequence is TGTGCCAGCTCGCTTCTAGATAGCAATCAGCCCCAGCATTTT.

The V call is TRBV7-8, the J call TRBJ2-1; D is undetermined. Germline CDR1 and CDR2: SGHVS and FQNEAQ. The V gene lost 3 bases and the J gene lost 4 bases, with 4 bases spanning the gap. The CDR3 extends over 12 amino acids. The CDR3 bases are TGTGCCAGCAGCTTCTCTTACAATGAGCAGTTCTTC. Its protein is CASSFSYNEQFF. The full variable domain, completed using reference TRBV7-8 and TRBJ2-1, is GAGVSQSPRYKVAKRGQDVALRCDPISGHVSLFWYQQALGQGPEFLTYFQNEAQLDKSGLPSDRFFAERPEGSVSTLKIQRTQQEDSAVYLCASSFSYNEQFFGPGTRLTVL.

V and J are TRBV28 and TRBJ1-2; no clear D. Trimming shortened V by 6 bases and J by 5 bases, and 4 bases separated the two germline ends. Germline V gene data show CDR1 as MDHEN and CDR2 as SYDVKM. This CDR3 is 10 amino acids long. The CDR3 region has the DNA TGTGCCAGCAGCCGGTATGGCTACACCTTC. This encodes CASSRYGYTF.

The chain couples TRBV28 to TRBJ1-2; a possible D gene is TRBD1 (6 bases). Trimming took 5 bases from V and 4 from J, leaving 14 bases between them. CDR1 MDHEN and CDR2 SYDVKM come from the germline V gene. The CDR3 covers 14 residues. This CDR3 is CASSQGWLGYGYTF. The CDR3 DNA is TGTGCCAGCAGTCAGGGGTGGTTGGGCTATGGCTACACCTTC.

The V and J genes are TRBV5-1 and TRBJ2-7, with 9 bases fitting TRBD2. This CDR3 has 17 residues. Looked up from germline, CDR1 is SGHRS and CDR2 is YFSETQ. V dropped 0 bases and J dropped 3; count of bases not matched to a gene: 10. CDR3 sequence reads: CASSLAPAGGIIYEQYF. Written as DNA, the CDR3 is TGCGCCAGCAGCTTGGCCCCAGCGGGGGGAATTATCTACGAGCAGTACTTC.

The chain has TRBV9 and TRBJ2-6; D is possibly TRBD2 (5 bases). This CDR3 is built from 17 residues. Germline assignment: CDR1 SGDLS and CDR2 YYNGEE. V was trimmed by 0 bases and J by 4 bases, leaving 14 bases between them. CDR3 nucleotide sequence: TGTGCCAGCAGCGTAGGGTTCGGGGATGCCGGGGCCAACGTCCTGACTTTC. It is translated as CASSVGFGDAGANVLTF.

The chain links TRBV9 to TRBJ1-2, with D maybe TRBD1 (6 bases). V lost 0 bases and J 6 bases, leaving 21 bases between the germline ends. The germline CDR1 and CDR2 sequences are SGDLS and YYNGEE. CDR3 size: 17 residues. DNA of the CDR3: TGTGCCAGCAGCGTAGACAGACGGGGGGGCGATGGTCATGGCTACACCTTC. Its protein is CASSVDRRGGDGHGYTF.

CDR3 coding DNA: TGTGCCATCCAACCAACGGGGGCCAGCAATCAGCCCCAGCATTTT. Amino acid sequence: CAIQPTGASNQPQHF. This chain uses TRBV28 with TRBJ1-5; perhaps TRBD1 as D (6 bases). CDR1 is MDHEN and CDR2 is SYDVKM in the germline V gene. This CDR3 has 15 amino acids. V was pared by 10 bases and J by 1 base, with 17 bases between.

This chain joins TRBV27 and TRBJ2-2; 7 positions agree with TRBD2. J lost 4 bases, V lost 2 bases, and 4 bases had no gene match. The CDR3 runs to 15 residues. CDR1 and CDR2 from the germline V gene are MNHEY and SMNVEV (reference sequence). CDR3 sequence reads: CASSLGRASTGELFF. The CDR3, as DNA: TGTGCCAGCAGTTTAGGGAGGGCCAGCACCGGGGAGCTGTTTTTT.